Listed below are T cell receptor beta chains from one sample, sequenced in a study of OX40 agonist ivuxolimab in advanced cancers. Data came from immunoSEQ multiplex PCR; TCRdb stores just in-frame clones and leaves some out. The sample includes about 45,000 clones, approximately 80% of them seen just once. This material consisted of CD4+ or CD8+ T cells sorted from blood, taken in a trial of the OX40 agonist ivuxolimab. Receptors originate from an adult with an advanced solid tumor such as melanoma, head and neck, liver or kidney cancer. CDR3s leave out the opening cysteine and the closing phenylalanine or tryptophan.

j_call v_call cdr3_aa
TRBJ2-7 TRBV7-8 ASSFPGTEPY
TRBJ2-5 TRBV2 ASSENAETQY
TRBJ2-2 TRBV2 ASRYQGANTGELF
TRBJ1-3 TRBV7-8 ASSSSLRVGNTIY
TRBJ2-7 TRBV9 ASSGGLLAGHYEQY
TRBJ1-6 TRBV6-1 ASSEVYYSYNSPLH
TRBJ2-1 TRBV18 ASSSGRASYNEQF
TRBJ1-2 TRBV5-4 ASSLRGQRYGYT
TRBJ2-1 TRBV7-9 ASSSTFTGGSYNEQF
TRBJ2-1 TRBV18 ASSPTVSRGDNEQF
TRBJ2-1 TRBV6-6 ATKGGGSVNEQF
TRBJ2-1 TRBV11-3 ASSPGGGRYNEQF
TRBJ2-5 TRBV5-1 ASSLSGRAGETQY
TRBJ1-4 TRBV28 ASSLPRGAGNEKLF
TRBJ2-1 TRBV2 ASSKVSTRNNEQF
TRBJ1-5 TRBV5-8 ASSSRDRSWKGNQPQH
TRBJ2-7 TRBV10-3 AAQSQIAYEQY
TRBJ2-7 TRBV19 ASRRTRGGSHEQY
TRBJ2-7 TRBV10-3 AIRVAQANYEQY
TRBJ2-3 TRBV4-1 ASSQGGPKGSYSVTDTQY
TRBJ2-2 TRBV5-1 ASSLGHRNTGELF
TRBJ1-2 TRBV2 ASSSAVGGAGYGYT
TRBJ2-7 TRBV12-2 ASRLASRQWDYEQY
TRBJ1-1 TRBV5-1 ASSSWEGGNTEAF
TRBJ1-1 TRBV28 ASTHWRLNTEAF
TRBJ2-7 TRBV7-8 ASRGQGIHEQY
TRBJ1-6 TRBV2 ASRVGGIGSPLH
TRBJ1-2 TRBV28 ASSDRVTGGYT
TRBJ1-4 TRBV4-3 ASSHLRGGDEKLF
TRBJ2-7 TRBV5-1 ASSWDKTQISYEQY
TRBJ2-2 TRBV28 ASTQRADAGELF
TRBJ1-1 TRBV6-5 ASNRYRGGVTEAF
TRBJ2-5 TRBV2 ASTRGFQETQY
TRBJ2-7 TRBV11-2 ASKVGSNYEQY
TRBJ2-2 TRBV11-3 ASSLQGASNTGELF
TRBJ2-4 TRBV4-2 ASSQEPAKDIQY
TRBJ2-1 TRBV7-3 ASSLNRVDNEQF
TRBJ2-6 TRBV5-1 ASSLEALSGANVLT
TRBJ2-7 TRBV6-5 ASKGGVSSYEQY
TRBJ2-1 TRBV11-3 ASSPQGAGGHEQF
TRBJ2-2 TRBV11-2 ASSFQMGTNTGELF
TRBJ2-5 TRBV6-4 ASSVPLAVDQETQY
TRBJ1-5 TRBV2 ASRGEGTQPQH
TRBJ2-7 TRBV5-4 ASSLAGDARQVA
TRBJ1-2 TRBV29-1 SVVSPTDGYT
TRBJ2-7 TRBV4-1 ASSQDESSSYEQY
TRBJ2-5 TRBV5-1 ASSFGGVGGETQY
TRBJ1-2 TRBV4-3 ASSRQAGEGYGYT
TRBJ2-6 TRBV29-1 SVDATASGANVLT
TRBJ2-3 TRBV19 ASSDSGGGRTDTQY
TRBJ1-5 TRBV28 ASSPHRGLGDGEPQH
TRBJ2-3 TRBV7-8 ASSLNRGSTDTQY
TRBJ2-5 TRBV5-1 ASSSGQGRETQY
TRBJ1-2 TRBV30 AWKVPGTYGYT
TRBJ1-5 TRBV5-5 ASSLGPGGRERGQPQH
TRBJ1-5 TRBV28 ASSIRRTNQPQH
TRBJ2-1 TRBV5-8 ASSLLAGGPSNEQF
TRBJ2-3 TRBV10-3 AISDSAGGGSRPDTQY
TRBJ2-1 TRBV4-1 ASSLGGGGGYNEQF
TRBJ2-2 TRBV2 ASSESGTGLTGELF